Described below is a single T cell receptor (beta chain) sequence and its context. Antigen unknown. Looked up from germline, CDR1 is SGHRS and CDR2 is YFSETQ. This CDR3 is 16 amino acids long. V was pared by 0 bases and J by 2 bases, with 14 bases between. The data belong to a study of CD4+ T cells in melanoma. Findings of the study overall: A reported correlation linked neoantigen-specific CD4+ T cells to CD8+, macrophage and B cell function. Reportedly, melanoma neoantigen-specific CD4+ T cells showed varied differentiation states.

Using immunoSEQ multiplex PCR, the repertoire was profiled, and TCRdb retains in-frame clones only, with some absent. Of around 18,000 clones listed, around 82% are singletons. Sample: cells from a culture (not recorded whether cultured in vitro). This TCR derives from a human donor with melanoma. V gene TRBV5-1 combines with J gene TRBJ2-5; D is tentatively TRBD1 or TRBD2 (6 bases each). CDR3 in DNA: TGCGCCAGCAGCTTGGCCCGGGGGACACAACAAGAGACCCAGTACTTC. Its translation: CASSLARGTQQETQYF.